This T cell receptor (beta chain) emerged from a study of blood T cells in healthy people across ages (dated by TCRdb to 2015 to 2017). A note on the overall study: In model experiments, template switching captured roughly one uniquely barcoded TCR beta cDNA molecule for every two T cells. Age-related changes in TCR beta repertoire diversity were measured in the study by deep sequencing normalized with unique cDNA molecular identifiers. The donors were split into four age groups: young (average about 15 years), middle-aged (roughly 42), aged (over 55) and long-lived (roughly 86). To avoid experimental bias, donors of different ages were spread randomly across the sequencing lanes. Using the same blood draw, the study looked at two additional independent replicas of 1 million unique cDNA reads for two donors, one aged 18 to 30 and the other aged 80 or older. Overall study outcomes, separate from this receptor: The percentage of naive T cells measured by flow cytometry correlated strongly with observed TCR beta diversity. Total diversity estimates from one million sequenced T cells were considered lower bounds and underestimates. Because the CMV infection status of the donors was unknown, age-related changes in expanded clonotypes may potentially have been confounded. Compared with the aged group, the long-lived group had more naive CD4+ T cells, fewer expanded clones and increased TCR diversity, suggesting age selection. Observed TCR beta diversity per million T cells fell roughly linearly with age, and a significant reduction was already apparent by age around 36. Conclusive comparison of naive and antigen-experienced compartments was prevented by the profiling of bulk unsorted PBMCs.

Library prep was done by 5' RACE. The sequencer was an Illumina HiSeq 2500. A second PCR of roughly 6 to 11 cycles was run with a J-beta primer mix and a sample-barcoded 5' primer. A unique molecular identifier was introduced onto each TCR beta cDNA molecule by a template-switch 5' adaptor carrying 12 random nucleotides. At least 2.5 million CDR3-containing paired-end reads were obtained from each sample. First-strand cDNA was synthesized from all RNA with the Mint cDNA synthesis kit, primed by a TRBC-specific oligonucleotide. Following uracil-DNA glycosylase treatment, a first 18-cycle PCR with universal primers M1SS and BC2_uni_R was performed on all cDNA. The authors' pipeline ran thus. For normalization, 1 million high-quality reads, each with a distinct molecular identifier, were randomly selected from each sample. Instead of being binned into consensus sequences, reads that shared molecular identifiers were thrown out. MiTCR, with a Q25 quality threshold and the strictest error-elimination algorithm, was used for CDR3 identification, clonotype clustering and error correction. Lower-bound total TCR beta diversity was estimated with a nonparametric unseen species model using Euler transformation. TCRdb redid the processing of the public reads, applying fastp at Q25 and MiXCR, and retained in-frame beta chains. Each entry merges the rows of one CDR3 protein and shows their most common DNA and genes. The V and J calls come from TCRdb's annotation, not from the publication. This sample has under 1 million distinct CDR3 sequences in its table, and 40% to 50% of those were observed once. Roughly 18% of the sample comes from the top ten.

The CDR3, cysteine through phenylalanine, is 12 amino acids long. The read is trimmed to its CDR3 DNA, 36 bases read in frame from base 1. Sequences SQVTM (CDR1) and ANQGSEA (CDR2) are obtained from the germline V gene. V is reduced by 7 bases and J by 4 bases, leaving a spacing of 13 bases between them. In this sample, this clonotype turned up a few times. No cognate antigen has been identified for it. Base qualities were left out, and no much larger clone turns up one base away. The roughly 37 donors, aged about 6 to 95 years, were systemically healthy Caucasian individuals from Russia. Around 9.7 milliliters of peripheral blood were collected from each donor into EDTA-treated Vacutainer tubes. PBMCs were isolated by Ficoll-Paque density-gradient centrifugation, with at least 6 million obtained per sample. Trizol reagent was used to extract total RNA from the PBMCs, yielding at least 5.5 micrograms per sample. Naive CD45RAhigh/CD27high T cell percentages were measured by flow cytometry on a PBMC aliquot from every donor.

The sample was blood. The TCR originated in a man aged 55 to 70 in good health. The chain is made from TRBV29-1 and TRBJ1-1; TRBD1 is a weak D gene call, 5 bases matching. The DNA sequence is TGCAGCGGAGACAGCGCAGGCACTGAAGCTTTCTTT. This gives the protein CSGDSAGTEAFF.